The T cell receptor (beta chain) described here comes from a study of shared clonotypes between healthy human individuals. The CDR3 covers 11 residues. Per the germline V gene, CDR1 is SQVTM and CDR2 is ANQGSEA. V lost 1 base, J lost 5 bases, and 5 bases lay in between. Produced via immunoSEQ multiplex PCR; TCRdb's table is partial and in-frame only. The table shows roughly 700,000 clones, with approximately 74% occurring only once. Source material: memory CD4+ T cells sorted from blood. Subset of the sample: CD45RA-negative fraction. This receptor was obtained from a woman aged 25 to 39 in good health. The V and J genes are TRBV29-1 and TRBJ2-5; unclear D gene. The CDR3 here is CSVEVWETQYF. In nucleotides, the CDR3 is TGCAGCGTTGAAGTTTGGGAGACCCAGTACTTC.